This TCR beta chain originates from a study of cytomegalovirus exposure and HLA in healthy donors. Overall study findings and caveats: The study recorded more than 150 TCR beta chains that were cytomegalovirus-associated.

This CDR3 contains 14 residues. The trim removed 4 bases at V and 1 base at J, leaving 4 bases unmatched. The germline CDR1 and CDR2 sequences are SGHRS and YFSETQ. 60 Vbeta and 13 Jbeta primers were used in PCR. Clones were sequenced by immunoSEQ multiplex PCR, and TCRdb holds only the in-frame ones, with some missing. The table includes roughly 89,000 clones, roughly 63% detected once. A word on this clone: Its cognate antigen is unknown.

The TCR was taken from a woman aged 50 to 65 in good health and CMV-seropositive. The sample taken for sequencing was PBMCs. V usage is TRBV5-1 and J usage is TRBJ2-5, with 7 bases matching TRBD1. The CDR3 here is CASSRGTAQETQYF. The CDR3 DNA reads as TGCGCCAGCAGCAGAGGGACAGCCCAAGAGACCCAGTACTTC.